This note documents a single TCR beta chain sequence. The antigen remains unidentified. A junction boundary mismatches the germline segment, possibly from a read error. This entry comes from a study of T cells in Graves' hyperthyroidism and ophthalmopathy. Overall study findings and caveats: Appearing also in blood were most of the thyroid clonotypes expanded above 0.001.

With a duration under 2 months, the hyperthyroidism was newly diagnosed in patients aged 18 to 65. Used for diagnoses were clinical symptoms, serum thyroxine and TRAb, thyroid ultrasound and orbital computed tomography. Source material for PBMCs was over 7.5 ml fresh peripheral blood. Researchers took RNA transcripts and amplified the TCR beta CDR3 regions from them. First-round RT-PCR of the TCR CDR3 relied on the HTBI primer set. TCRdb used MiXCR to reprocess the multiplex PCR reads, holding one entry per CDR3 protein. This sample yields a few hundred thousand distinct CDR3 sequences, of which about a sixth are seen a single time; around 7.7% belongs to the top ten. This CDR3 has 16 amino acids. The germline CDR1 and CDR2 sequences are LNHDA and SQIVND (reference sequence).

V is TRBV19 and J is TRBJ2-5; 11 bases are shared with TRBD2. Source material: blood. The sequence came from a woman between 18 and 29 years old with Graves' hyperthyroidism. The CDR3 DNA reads TGTGTCAGTAGTATAGGCCCGGGACTAGCGGAAGAGACCCAGTACTTC. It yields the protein CVSSIGPGLAEETQYF.